The rows below give T cell receptor beta chains drawn from one sample of a study of cytomegalovirus exposure and HLA in healthy donors. Profiled with immunoSEQ multiplex PCR; TCRdb holds only in-frame clones, not every one. Of approximately 180,000 clones in the sample, around 80% were seen once. The sequenced sample consisted of PBMCs. The source of these receptors is a woman in her sixties in good health and CMV-seropositive. Both conserved end residues are part of each CDR3. The D gene is left open where the match is weak. Clone size, where shown, is once, few, many, or a class for clones that have expanded.

v_gene	abundance	d_gene	j_gene	CDR3nt	CDR3aa
TRBV28	.	.	TRBJ1-2	TGTGCCAGCAGTTCGGGACAAGGGCTGTATGGCTACACCTTC	CASSSGQGLYGYTF
TRBV29-1	.	TRBD1	TRBJ2-3	TGCAGCGTTCTGGCAGGGGGCGATACGCAGTATTTT	CSVLAGGDTQYF
TRBV19	.	.	TRBJ1-1	TGTGCCAGTAGTATAGGCCAGGGGAGCACTGAAGCTTTCTTT	CASSIGQGSTEAFF
TRBV11-2	few	TRBD1	TRBJ1-6	TGTGCCAGCAGCTACGACAGGGCCGGGGGGGCGCCCCTCCACTTT	CASSYDRAGGAPLHF
TRBV2	.	.	TRBJ1-5	TGTGCCAGCAGAGGACAAGAACCAAATCAGCCCCAGCATTTT	CASRGQEPNQPQHF
TRBV28	few	.	TRBJ2-1	TGTGCCAGCACGGGCGGGGAATCGTACAATGAGCAGTTCTTC	CASTGGESYNEQFF
TRBV27	.	TRBD1	TRBJ2-4	TGTGCCAGCAGTCCCCTGGCCCGGACAGGGGCCAAAAACAGTCAGTACTTC	CASSPLARTGAKNSQYF
TRBV6-1	.	TRBD1	TRBJ1-1	TGTGCCAGCAGTAGGACAGGGGGCGCGGCTGAAGCTTTCTTT	CASSRTGGAAEAFF
TRBV9	.	.	TRBJ1-6	TGTGCCAGCAGCGTAGTCGGGAGCTCCTATAATTCACCCCTCCACTTT	CASSVVGSSYNSPLHF
TRBV5-8	.	.	TRBJ2-1	TGTGCCATGTGGGAGGTCTATGAGCAGTTCTTC	CAMWEVYEQFF
TRBV7-9	.	TRBD2	TRBJ2-2	TGTGCCAGCAGCCTCGGGGGGGAAACCGGGGAGCTGTTTTTT	CASSLGGETGELFF
TRBV28	.	.	TRBJ1-2	TGTGCCAGCAGGACTTACAGGGATGGCTACACCTTC	CASRTYRDGYTF
TRBV11-3	.	.	TRBJ2-7	TGTGCCAGCAGCTTAGCAGGGGCCTACGAGCAGTACTTC	CASSLAGAYEQYF
TRBV4-1	few	TRBD1	TRBJ2-1	TGCGCCAGCAGCCAGGCAGGGGGTCAGTCCTACAATGAGCAGTTCTTC	CASSQAGGQSYNEQFF
TRBV19	.	TRBD2	TRBJ2-2	TGTGCCAGTACCCCTAGCGGGAGTGAGGGCACCGGGGAGCTGTTTTTT	CASTPSGSEGTGELFF
TRBV28	.	TRBD1	TRBJ1-5	TGTGCCAGCAGTTTCAGGGGGCTTGGCGATCAGCCCCAGCATTTT	CASSFRGLGDQPQHF
TRBV5-6	.	TRBD2	TRBJ2-3	TGTGCCAGCAGCTTGTTTGGGACTAGCGGGGGCACAGATACGCAGTATTTT	CASSLFGTSGGTDTQYF
TRBV28	.	TRBD1	TRBJ1-3	TGTGCCAGCAATACAGGGGACAACACCATATATTTT	CASNTGDNTIYF
TRBV5-1	few	.	TRBJ1-1	TGCGCCAGCCAAAGGGTAGGGGAGGACACTGAAGCTTTCTTT	CASQRVGEDTEAFF
TRBV28	.	TRBD1	TRBJ1-4	TGTGCCAGCAGTTCCCCTCTAACAGGGGCGTCTAATGAAAAACTGTTTTTT	CASSSPLTGASNEKLFF
TRBV5-1	.	.	TRBJ1-5	TGCGCCAGCAGCCCCTGGGGGGGGATTAATCAGCCCCAGCATTTT	CASSPWGGINQPQHF
TRBV27	.	.	TRBJ1-1	TGTGCCAGCAGTTTAAGGGGCACAGGACTGAACACTGAAGCTTTCTTT	CASSLRGTGLNTEAFF
TRBV5-1	.	.	TRBJ1-1	TGCGCCAGCAGCTTGGAGGGGGGGCGGGTGAACACTGAAGCTTTCTTT	CASSLEGGRVNTEAFF
TRBV28	.	.	TRBJ2-2	TGTGCCAGCAGGGCTAGCAGTGTCACCGGGGAGCTGTTTTTT	CASRASSVTGELFF
TRBV7-2	.	.	TRBJ1-1	TGTGCCAGCAGCTTACCCCGACTTGGGGAAGCTTTCTTT	CASSLPRLGEAFF
TRBV7-3	.	.	TRBJ2-1	TGTGCCAGCAGCTCTCTAGCGACAAATGAGCAGTTCTTC	CASSSLATNEQFF
TRBV4-1	few	TRBD2	TRBJ2-3	TGCGCCAGCAGCCAAGTGCTCCGACTAGCTAAAAAGTATTTTATTGGCACAGATACGCAGTATTTT	CASSQVLRLAKKYFIGTDTQYF
TRBV28	few	.	TRBJ1-2	TGTGCCAGCAGTTTACCGACAGAGAACTATGGCTACACCTTC	CASSLPTENYGYTF
TRBV7-2	.	.	TRBJ1-2	TGTGCCAGCAGCTTAAATGGGCAACCAGGCTATGGCTACACCTTC	CASSLNGQPGYGYTF
TRBV6-5	few	.	TRBJ2-7	TGTGCCAGCAGCATCGGACCAGGACTCTACGAGCAGTACTTC	CASSIGPGLYEQYF
TRBV28	.	TRBD2	TRBJ2-7	TGTGCCAGCAGTTTATCCCTGGGGACTAGCGGGAGATACGAGCAGTACTTC	CASSLSLGTSGRYEQYF
TRBV7-3	.	TRBD1	TRBJ1-2	TGTGCCAGCAGCTTAATGGGGACAGGGGGCGAATTTGATGGCTACACCTTC	CASSLMGTGGEFDGYTF
TRBV5-6	.	TRBD1	TRBJ2-7	TGTGCCAGCAGCGGTGACAGGGGCCGATACGAGCAGTACTTC	CASSGDRGRYEQYF
TRBV5-1	.	TRBD2	TRBJ2-5	TGCGCCAGCAGCTCTGGCGGGAGTCGGCAAGAGACCCAGTACTTC	CASSSGGSRQETQYF
TRBV11-1	.	TRBD2	TRBJ2-1	TGTGCCAGCAGCTTGGAGCGGGAGGTGAGTGAGCAGTTCTTC	CASSLEREVSEQFF
TRBV6-1	.	TRBD2	TRBJ2-3	TGTGCCAGCAGTGAAGTACTAGCGGGGGGGCACACAGATACGCAGTATTTT	CASSEVLAGGHTDTQYF
TRBV6-5	.	.	TRBJ1-3	TGTGCCAGCAGTACAGGGCAGGGGATAAACACCATATATTTT	CASSTGQGINTIYF
TRBV19	.	TRBD1	TRBJ1-2	TGTGCCAGTAGTTGGAAACAGGGGGCGGTAAATGGCTACACCTTC	CASSWKQGAVNGYTF